This T cell receptor (beta chain) appears in the sequencing data of a study of blood T cell repertoires in COVID-19. For the study at large: In each case, the material was cDNA or gDNA derived from T cells, B-cell-depleted T cells, or PBMCs.

Authors' methods: Estimates of nucleated cell counts were drawn from the amplification of reference gene primers. Measured with immunoSEQ multiplex PCR; TCRdb has only the in-frame clones, and not every one. V and J calls and clone size are those listed in that table; D and trimming were worked out from the DNA. The sample has under 300,000 clones, approximately 82% seen once. The CDR3 covers 15 residues. V lost 6 bases and J 4 bases, leaving 19 bases between the germline ends. Germline V gene sequence: CDR1 SGHRS, CDR2 YFSETQ. The sample taken for sequencing was peripheral blood. The chain carries TRBV5-1 and TRBJ1-1, with D perhaps matching TRBD1 (6 bases). This receptor was obtained from an elderly woman with active or convalescent COVID-19. The CDR3 coding sequence is TGCGCCAGCATCCAGGGGAGTGGGTCGGGCACTGAAGCTTTCTTT. Its translation: CASIQGSGSGTEAFF.